This TCR beta chain was profiled in a study of cytomegalovirus exposure and HLA in healthy donors. General study points: Using a false discovery rate of 0.05, a later analysis showed that approximately 17,000 TCR beta sequences were associated with HLA alleles.

Germline-derived CDR1 and CDR2 are SGHNT and YENEEA. CDR3 size: 16 residues. V lost 5 bases and J 0 bases, leaving 11 bases between the germline ends. PCR was performed using 60 Vbeta and 13 Jbeta primers. Sequencing was performed with immunoSEQ multiplex PCR; in TCRdb, only in-frame clones are kept and a portion is missing. The sample has more than 110,000 clones, around 80% seen once; the top ten hold 8.8%. As to this clone: What it binds is unknown.

The sequence was collected from a woman between 45 and 65 years old in good health and CMV-seropositive. Input material: PBMCs. The chain uses TRBV11-3 and TRBJ2-6, with D maybe TRBD1 (5 bases). CDR3 nucleotide sequence: TGTGCCAGCAGCCCCCCACAGGCCTCTGGGGCCAACGTCCTGACTTTC. Translated: CASSPPQASGANVLTF.